This T cell receptor beta chain comes out of a study of blood T cell repertoires in COVID-19. About the study: T cells, B-cell-depleted T cells, or PBMCs provided the cDNA or gDNA that served as material.

Clones were sequenced by immunoSEQ multiplex PCR, and TCRdb holds only the in-frame ones, with some missing. Of about 300,000 clones in the sample, approximately 84% were seen once. This CDR3 has 16 residues. Germline V gives CDR1 MNHNS, CDR2 SASEGT. Trimming left V 1 base short and J 1 base short, with 13 bases between. This clone was observed a handful of times. The source of this sequence is a human donor with COVID-19, enrolled during active disease. The donor label of this sample is uncertain. Input material: peripheral blood. The rearrangement joins TRBV6-1 to TRBJ2-5, with D possibly TRBD2 on 6 matching bases. CDR3 DNA: TGTGCCAGCAGTGAAGGCCTCGGGACTGCCCAAGAGACCCAGTACTTC. The encoded protein is CASSEGLGTAQETQYF.